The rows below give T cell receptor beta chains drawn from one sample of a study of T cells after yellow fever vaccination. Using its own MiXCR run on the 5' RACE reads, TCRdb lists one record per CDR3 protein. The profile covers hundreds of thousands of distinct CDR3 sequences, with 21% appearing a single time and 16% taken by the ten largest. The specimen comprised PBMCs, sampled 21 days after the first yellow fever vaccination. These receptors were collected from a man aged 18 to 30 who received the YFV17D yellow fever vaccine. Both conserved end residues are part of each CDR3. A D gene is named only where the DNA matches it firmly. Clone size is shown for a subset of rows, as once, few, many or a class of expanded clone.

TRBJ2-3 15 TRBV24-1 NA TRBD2 TGTGCCACCAGTGGCCTAGCTGTGGGAGGGGATACGCAGTATTTT CATSGLAVGGDTQYF
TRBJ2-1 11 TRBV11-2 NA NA TGTGCCAGCAGCCGGGACGGGGAGCAGTTCTTC CASSRDGEQFF
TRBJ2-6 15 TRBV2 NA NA TGTGCCAGCAGTGAAACGGGCTCTGGGGCCAACGTCCTGACTTTC CASSETGSGANVLTF
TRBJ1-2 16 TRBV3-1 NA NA TGTGCCAGCAGCCAAGATCTTTTTACCGATAACTATGGCTACACCTTC CASSQDLFTDNYGYTF
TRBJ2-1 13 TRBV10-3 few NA TGTGCCATCAGTGTCGGACTTTACAATGAGCAGTTCTTC CAISVGLYNEQFF
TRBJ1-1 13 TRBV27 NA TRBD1 TGTGCCACGGCCCGACAGGGTCGCGGTGAAGCTTTCTTT CATARQGRGEAFF
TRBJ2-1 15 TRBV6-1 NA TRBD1 TGTGCCAGCAGTGAAGACGACAGGGTTTGGAATGAGCAGTTCTTC CASSEDDRVWNEQFF
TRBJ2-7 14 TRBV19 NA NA TGTGCCAGTAGTATAGAAAACAGCTTCTACGAGCAGTACTTC CASSIENSFYEQYF
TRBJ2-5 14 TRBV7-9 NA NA TGTGCCAGCAGCTTAGCTGACATACAAGAGACCCAGTACTTC CASSLADIQETQYF
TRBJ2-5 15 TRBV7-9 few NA TGTGCCAGCAGCTCCGGAGGAGGACATCAAGAGACCCAGTACTTC CASSSGGGHQETQYF
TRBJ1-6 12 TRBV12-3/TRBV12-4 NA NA TGTGCCAGCAGCAGAGACCCTTCACCCCTCCACTTT CASSRDPSPLHF
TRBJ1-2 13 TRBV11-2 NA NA TGTGCCAGCAGCCCTGGGGGGACCAATGGCTACACCTTC CASSPGGTNGYTF
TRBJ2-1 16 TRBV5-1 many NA TGCGCCAGCAGCTTGGCCCAGTCAGGGCACTACAATGAGCAGTTCTTC CASSLAQSGHYNEQFF
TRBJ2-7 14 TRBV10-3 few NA TGTGCCATCAGTGAGCCGGGAAGGGTTTACGAGCAGTACTTT CAISEPGRVYEQYF
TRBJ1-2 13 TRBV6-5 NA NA TGTGCCAGCAGTTACTCGGGGTTCTATGGCTACACCTTC CASSYSGFYGYTF
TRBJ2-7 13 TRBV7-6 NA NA TGTGCCAGCAGCGGACGGGACGCCTACGAGCAGTACTTC CASSGRDAYEQYF
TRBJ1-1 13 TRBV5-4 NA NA TGTGCCAGCAGCTTCGACGCGGTCACTGAAGCTTTCTTT CASSFDAVTEAFF
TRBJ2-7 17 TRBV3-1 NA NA TGTGCCAGCAGCCAAGATGGAAAGGGACACTTATCCTACGAGCAGTACTTC CASSQDGKGHLSYEQYF
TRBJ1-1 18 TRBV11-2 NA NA TGTGCCAGCAGCCACGGAATGATTGGGAAAGGAATCTACACTGAAGCTTTCTTT CASSHGMIGKGIYTEAFF
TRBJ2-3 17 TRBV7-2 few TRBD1 TGTGCCAGCAGCTCGACCGCGGGGACAGGGTGGACAGATACGCAGTATTTT CASSSTAGTGWTDTQYF
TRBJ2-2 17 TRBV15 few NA TGTGCCACCAGCAGAGATCGAATGAAGGCGAACACCGGGGAGCTGTTTTTT CATSRDRMKANTGELFF
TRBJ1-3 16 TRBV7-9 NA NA TGTGCCAGCAGCTTACGTGGGGGCGAGACTGGAAACACCATATATTTT CASSLRGGETGNTIYF
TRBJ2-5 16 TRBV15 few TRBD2 TGTGCCACCAGCGGTCATCGCGGGGGGGCCGGGGAGACCCAGTACTTC CATSGHRGGAGETQYF
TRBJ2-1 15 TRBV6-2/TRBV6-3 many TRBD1 TGTGCCAGCAGTTATTCCGACAGGGTCTACAATGAGCAGTTCTTC CASSYSDRVYNEQFF
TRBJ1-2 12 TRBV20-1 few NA TGCAGTGCTGAGACAGAGACCTATGGCTACACCTTC CSAETETYGYTF
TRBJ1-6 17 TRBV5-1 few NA TGCGCCAGCAGCTTGGGGGGGGACATCTCCTATAATTCACCCCTCCACTTT CASSLGGDISYNSPLHF
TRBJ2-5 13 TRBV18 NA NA TGTGCCAGCTCACCCGACCAGCAAGAGACCCAGTACTTC CASSPDQQETQYF
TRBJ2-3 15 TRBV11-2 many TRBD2 TGTGCCAGCAGCCCACTAGCGGCTAGCACAGATACGCAGTATTTT CASSPLAASTDTQYF
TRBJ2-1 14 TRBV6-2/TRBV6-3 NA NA TGTGCCAGCACCCAGAGGGGACCCTACAATGAGCAGTTCTTC CASTQRGPYNEQFF
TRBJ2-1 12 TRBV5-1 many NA TGCGCCAGCAGCCTAGGGGACAATGAGCAGTTCTTC CASSLGDNEQFF
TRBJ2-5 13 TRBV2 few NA TGTGCCAGCCCTCCCGGGACCAAAGAGACCCAGTACTTC CASPPGTKETQYF
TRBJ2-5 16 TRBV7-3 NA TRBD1 TGTGCCAGCAGCTCACCGGGACAGGTGAAGGGGGAGACCCAGTACTTC CASSSPGQVKGETQYF
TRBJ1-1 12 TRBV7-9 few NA TGTGCCAGCAGCTTAGTTATCACTGAAGCTTTCTTT CASSLVITEAFF
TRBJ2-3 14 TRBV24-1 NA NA TGTGCCACCAGTGATCCCTCCCTGGGGGATACGCAGTATTTT CATSDPSLGDTQYF
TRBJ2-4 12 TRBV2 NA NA TGTGCCAGCATCGGGGTGCAGGACATTCAATACTTC CASIGVQDIQYF
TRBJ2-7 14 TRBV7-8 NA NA TGTGCCAGCAGACTTAACAGGTCCCCCTACGAGCAGTACTTC CASRLNRSPYEQYF